These 25 T cell receptor beta chains came from one sample sequenced in a study of shared clonotypes between healthy human individuals. This table comes from immunoSEQ multiplex PCR, and its TCRdb copy is limited to in-frame clones, with some not included. The profile shows fewer than 2.5 million clones, 90% to 95% of them singletons. The sample comprised naive CD4+ T cells from PBMCs. Indicated subset: CD45RA+ positively selected. The receptors here all came from a young man in good health. Some clones in this sample may be carry-over from other donors' samples.

The chain uses TRBV7-2 and TRBJ2-2; D is ambiguous. The CDR3 is 16 residues long. V shed 5 bases and J shed 2 bases, with 15 bases lying between them. Germline loops: CDR1 SGHTA, CDR2 FQGNSA. CDR3 DNA sequence: TGTGCCAGCAGCCTGACGCCGATCTATAACACCGGGGAGCTGTTTTTT. It yields the protein CASSLTPIYNTGELFF.

The genes are TRBV7-9 and TRBJ2-7, with a possible D match to TRBD1 (6 bases). Germline values: CDR1 SEHNR, CDR2 FQNEAQ (reference sequence). This CDR3 contains 12 residues. Trimming cost V 2 bases and J 5 bases, with 7 bases left between them. The DNA of the CDR3 is TGTGCCAGCAGCTTAAGACAGGACGAGCAGTACTTC. It specifies CASSLRQDEQYF. Full variable domain (rest looked up from reference TRBV7-9 and TRBJ2-7): DTGVSQNPRHKITKRGQNVTFRCDPISEHNRLYWYRQTLGQGPEFLTYFQNEAQLEKSRLLSDRFSAERPKGSFSTLEIQRTEQGDSAMYLCASSLRQDEQYFGPGTRLTVT.

The V gene is TRBV28, the J gene TRBJ2-4, with 7 nucleotides matching TRBD1. The CDR3 contains 14 residues. V gave up 8 bases and J gave up 6 bases; unmatched junction bases: 10. The germline gives CDR1 MDHEN, CDR2 SYDVKM. The CDR3 reads CASVNRGGSNIQYF. CDR3 nucleotide sequence: TGTGCCAGCGTAAACAGGGGCGGTTCAAACATTCAGTACTTC. Filled out from reference TRBV28 and TRBJ2-4, the complete variable domain reads DVKVTQSSRYLVKRTGEKVFLECVQDMDHENMFWYRQDPGLGLRLIYFSYDVKMKEKGDIPEGYSVSREKKERFSLILESASTNQTSMYLCASVNRGGSNIQYFGAGTRLSVL.

The chain carries TRBV7-9 and TRBJ1-4, with D uncertain. Trimming took 1 base from V and 0 from J, leaving 6 bases between them. Germline values: CDR1 SEHNR, CDR2 FQNEAQ (reference sequence). This CDR3 contains 15 residues. The DNA for the CDR3 is TGTGCCAGCAGCTTAGGACACCCAACTAATGAAAAACTGTTTTTT. Protein product: CASSLGHPTNEKLFF.

The chain has TRBV7-2 and TRBJ1-2; D ambiguous. The CDR3 loop spans 15 amino acids. CDR1 and CDR2 from the germline V gene are SGHTA and FQGNSA. Trimming pared 2 bases from V and 4 bases from J, leaving 14 bases between. CDR3 loop: CASSLLVQATYGYTF. DNA for the CDR3: TGTGCCAGCAGCTTACTTGTCCAGGCAACCTATGGCTACACCTTC.

This rearrangement joins TRBV6-1 to TRBJ1-2; D is possibly TRBD1 (6 bases). The CDR3 covers 16 residues. Germline CDR1 MNHNS, CDR2 SASEGT. Trimming stripped 1 base from V and 8 bases from J, with 20 bases between. The CDR3 coding sequence is TGTGCCAGCAGTGAAGGGGGGAGGGGGTCGCAGTGGGGCTACACCTTC. This gives the protein CASSEGGRGSQWGYTF.

The chain couples TRBV28 to TRBJ2-2; no firm D call. The CDR3 spans 15 residues. CDR1 and CDR2 from the germline V gene are MDHEN and SYDVKM. Between the trimmed V and J ends, which lost 5 bases and 10 bases, there was a span of 20 bases. The CDR3 reads CASSQPQRPGMELFF. As DNA, the CDR3 is TGTGCCAGCAGTCAGCCACAGAGACCGGGTATGGAGCTGTTTTTT. Filled out from reference TRBV28 and TRBJ2-2, the complete variable domain reads DVKVTQSSRYLVKRTGEKVFLECVQDMDHENMFWYRQDPGLGLRLIYFSYDVKMKEKGDIPEGYSVSREKKERFSLILESASTNQTSMYLCASSQPQRPGMELFFGEGSRLTVL.

The chain couples TRBV5-1 to TRBJ1-2; 12 bases are shared with TRBD1. The V gene's germline CDR1 is SGHRS and CDR2 YFSETQ. V trimming: 1 base; J trimming: 8 bases; junction bases outside the gene matches: 9. The CDR3 length is 16 residues. CDR3 protein: CASSLTVGQGALGYTF. The CDR3 DNA follows: TGCGCCAGCAGCTTGACCGTGGGACAGGGGGCTCTCGGCTACACCTTC.

V usage is TRBV10-3 and J usage is TRBJ2-7; TRBD2 might be the D (6 bases). V was clipped by 4 bases and J by 5 bases, with 18 bases between them. The length of the CDR3 is 15 residues. CDR1 ENHRY and CDR2 SYGVKD come from the germline V gene. The CDR3 loop reads CAISVLAGGVDEQYF. The CDR3 DNA reads as TGTGCCATCAGTGTCCTCGCCGGGGGAGTTGACGAGCAGTACTTC.

The gene calls are TRBV14 and TRBJ1-5; 10 nucleotides align to TRBD1. CDR1 is SGHDN and CDR2 is FVKESK in the germline V gene. With V trimmed by 4 bases and J by 0 bases, 9 bases remained unmatched. CDR3 length: 18 amino acids. In nucleotides, the CDR3 is TGTGCCAGCAGCCGGATGACAGGGGGCCTTAATAGCAATCAGCCCCAGCATTTT. This sequence encodes CASSRMTGGLNSNQPQHF. Using reference TRBV14 and TRBJ1-5 for the parts outside the CDR3, the full variable domain is EAGVTQFPSHSVIEKGQTVTLRCDPISGHDNLYWYRRVMGKEIKFLLHFVKESKQDESGMPNNRFLAERTGGTYSTLKVQPAELEDSGVYFCASSRMTGGLNSNQPQHFGDGTRLSIL.

Concerning this clone itself: This sample includes further DNA sequences coding for the same CDR3. The J gene is TRBJ2-5, the V gene TRBV6-5; D call uncertain. This CDR3 spans 14 amino acids. Germline assignment: CDR1 MNHEY and CDR2 SVGAGI. V lost 0 bases to trimming and J lost 2 bases, with 7 bases between them. The CDR3 sequence: CASSYSRLQETQYF. The DNA of the CDR3 is TGTGCCAGCAGTTACTCGAGGCTACAAGAGACCCAGTACTTC.

The chain carries TRBV4-2 and TRBJ2-3; 7 nucleotides align to TRBD2. Unmatched junction bases numbered 3, after V lost 4 bases and J lost 2 bases. The germline gives CDR1 LGHNA, CDR2 YNFKEQ. The CDR3 consists of 14 residues. This CDR3 is CASSLGLLTDTQYF. The CDR3 DNA is TGTGCCAGCAGCCTGGGACTACTCACAGATACGCAGTATTTT.

The chain links TRBV6-1 to TRBJ2-2; 11 nucleotides match TRBD2. CDR3 size: 18 residues. CDR1 and CDR2 from the germline V gene are MNHNS and SASEGT. V dropped 1 base and J dropped 3; count of bases not matched to a gene: 7. Written as DNA, the CDR3 is TGTGCCAGCAGTGAAGTAGCGGGAGGGCCACGGGACACCGGGGAGCTGTTTTTT. Its protein product is CASSEVAGGPRDTGELFF.

In this sample, this clone turned up once. The chain has TRBV5-1 and TRBJ1-6; 9 bases match TRBD1. Germline V gene data show CDR1 as SGHRS and CDR2 as YFSETQ. Trimming at V came to 2 bases and at J to 4 bases, leaving 4 bases not matched to a gene. CDR3 size: 16 residues. The CDR3 spells CASSFGQGNYNSPLHF. The DNA for the CDR3 is TGCGCCAGCAGCTTCGGACAGGGGAATTATAATTCACCCCTCCACTTT.

The chain recombines TRBV6-6 with TRBJ2-7; 7 bases match TRBD1. CDR1 MNHNY and CDR2 SVGAGI come from the germline V gene (reference sequence). This CDR3 has 16 amino acids. Trimming removed 6 bases from V and 2 bases from J; junction bases left unmatched: 13. This CDR3 reads CASSREGQLMPYEQYF. The CDR3 DNA reads as TGTGCCAGCAGCCGTGAGGGACAGCTTATGCCCTACGAGCAGTACTTC.

V and J are TRBV5-6 and TRBJ2-1, with a weak D call TRBD2 (6 bases). CDR3 length: 16 amino acids. Trimming removed 0 bases at V and 7 bases at J, with 17 bases between. Looked up from germline, CDR1 is SGHDT and CDR2 is YYEEEE. The CDR3 DNA follows: TGTGCCAGCAGCTTGGTAATGGGGACTGTTAGGAATGAGCAGTTCTTC. Protein: CASSLVMGTVRNEQFF.

This clone was recorded once. The chain couples TRBV5-1 to TRBJ2-4; TRBD2 aligns across 8 bases. After removal of 0 bases from V and 6 bases from J, the junction contained 5 bases not matched to a gene. The germline V gene has CDR1 SGHRS and CDR2 YFSETQ. The CDR3 loop spans 15 amino acids. The CDR3 region is CASSLGLAGLNIQYF. CDR3 nucleotide sequence: TGCGCCAGCAGCTTGGGGTTAGCGGGACTAAACATTCAGTACTTC.

The rearrangement links TRBV27 to TRBJ1-2; possibly TRBD1 for D (6 bases). V lost 5 bases to trimming and J lost 7 bases, with 17 bases between them. Per the germline V gene, CDR1 is MNHEY and CDR2 is SMNVEV (reference sequence). There are 14 residues in the CDR3. CDR3 nucleotide sequence: TGTGCCAGCAGTCCCTCCCCCGGGGGGGCTGGCTACACCTTC. Amino acid sequence: CASSPSPGGAGYTF.

The V call is TRBV9, the J call TRBJ2-1; TRBD1 matches at 9 bases. The CDR3 loop spans 15 amino acids. CDR1 is SGDLS and CDR2 is YYNGEE in the germline V gene. Germline trimming cut 3 bases from V and 5 bases from J; bases unmatched to any gene: 6. The DNA for the CDR3 is TGTGCCAGCAGCGGCCGGGACAGGGCCCACAATGAGCAGTTCTTC. The encoded protein is CASSGRDRAHNEQFF.

This rearrangement joins TRBV9 to TRBJ2-2; 11 bases align to TRBD2. Germline CDR1 SGDLS, CDR2 YYNGEE. Trimming removed 2 bases from V and 5 bases from J; junction bases left unmatched: 5. The CDR3 is 16 amino acids. In DNA, the CDR3 is TGTGCCAGCAGCGTTACTAGCGGGAGTGTGACCGGGGAGCTGTTTTTT. It codes for CASSVTSGSVTGELFF.

About this clone itself: The limits of the CDR3 on the DNA are not certain, so only TCRdb's listed CDR3 is given. The chain's CDR3 is CASSQPGLTFGEYF. V gene TRBV4-1 combines with J gene TRBJ2-7. In germline, CDR1 is MGHRA, CDR2 YSYEKL. Counting both end residues, the CDR3 totals 14 amino acids.

This clone was counted once. The chain uses TRBV28 and TRBJ2-3; possible D gene TRBD1, 6 bases. The CDR3 runs to 14 residues. Germline V gene data show CDR1 as MDHEN and CDR2 as SYDVKM. V was trimmed by 4 bases and J by 5 bases, leaving 13 bases between them. The CDR3 loop reads CASSWGHREDTQYF. Here the CDR3 DNA reads TGTGCCAGCAGTTGGGGACATAGAGAAGATACGCAGTATTTT.

This clone showed up just a few times. This chain uses TRBV25-1 with TRBJ1-1, with TRBD1 identical over 8 bases. The CDR3 has 14 residues. Trimming cost V 4 bases and J 10 bases; bases outside gene matches: 11. The germline CDR1 and CDR2 sequences are MGHDK and SYGVNS. CDR3: CASSAPGQGRGAFF. The DNA for the CDR3 is TGTGCCAGCAGTGCCCCAGGACAGGGAAGAGGAGCTTTCTTT.

This chain connects TRBV30 to TRBJ2-1; possibly TRBD2 for D (5 bases). V lost 5 bases, J lost 0 bases, and 17 bases lay in between. The CDR3 covers 16 residues. The germline gives CDR1 GTSNPN, CDR2 SVGIG (reference sequence). CDR3 residues: CAWLLLEADSYNEQFF. The CDR3 DNA reads as TGTGCCTGGCTCCTTTTAGAAGCGGACTCCTACAATGAGCAGTTCTTC.

V and J are TRBV5-4 and TRBJ1-1; D may be TRBD1 (5 bases). V was trimmed by 4 bases and J by 2 bases, leaving 12 bases between them. Germline V gene lookup returns CDR1 SGHNT and CDR2 YYREEE (reference sequence). The CDR3 runs 14 residues. The CDR3 DNA is TGTGCCAGCAGCACGGGACGGATTAACACTGAAGCTTTCTTT. Amino acids: CASSTGRINTEAFF.